This TCR beta chain was sequenced during a study of low-dose radiotherapy and immunotherapy resistance in tumors. On the study more broadly: Nivolumab was given to patients as a 240 mg flat dose every two weeks, and ipilimumab at 1 mg/kg every six weeks. Both were delivered intravenously. Every day for four cycles from cycle 1 day 1, patients took 300 mg of oral aspirin.

With TRAV- and TRBV-specific primers, first-strand cDNA was made, covering the alpha and beta chains. Amplification, which lasted 15 to 20 PCR cycles, used a constant-region primer and V-primer adapter to amplify TCRs. TCRdb used MiXCR to reprocess the reads, holding one entry per CDR3 protein. The sample yields 65,000 to 85,000 distinct CDR3 sequences, around a sixth seen once. The CDR3 consists of 15 residues. The V gene lost 0 bases and the J gene lost 6 bases, with 13 bases spanning the gap. Germline CDR1 SGHRS, CDR2 YFSETQ. Time point described: after trial treatment. Treatment of the sample: LDRT plus nivolumab, ipilimumab, low-dose cyclophosphamide and aspirin (RACIN trial). Nivolumab, ipilimumab, aspirin, low-dose cyclophosphamide and low-dose radiotherapy were given to donors. Each eligible patient had an advanced solid tumor, and these tumors lacked tumor-infiltrating lymphocytes.

Specimen: PBMCs, collected after low-dose radiotherapy plus immunotherapy. The TCR sequence derives from a male donor with prostate cancer. The rearrangement links TRBV5-1 to TRBJ2-1, with D possibly being TRBD2 (6 bases). Here the CDR3 reads CASSLAQRAANEQFF. The CDR3 nucleotides are TGCGCCAGCAGCTTGGCCCAGCGGGCCGCCAATGAGCAGTTCTTC.